The present TCR beta chain was sequenced within a study of cytomegalovirus exposure and HLA in healthy donors. Points from the study as a whole: DRB1 showed the most TCR associations and HLA-C the fewest in a later analysis, as rates varied by HLA locus. The only immune exposure information that was available was CMV serostatus.

PCR employed 60 Vbeta and 13 Jbeta primers. Produced via immunoSEQ multiplex PCR; TCRdb's table is partial and in-frame only. The sample consists of 70,000 to 95,000 clones, 81% of them appearing once. This clone occurred a few times. Its antigen is currently unknown. This receptor was identified in a woman aged 25-40 years in good health and CMV-seronegative. The sample comprised PBMCs.

CDR3 nucleotides: TGTGCCAGCAACTCCCTAGCGGGAGGGCTGGATACGCAGTATTTT. It encodes CASNSLAGGLDTQYF. V and J are TRBV28 and TRBJ2-3; 12 bases align to TRBD2. V shed 7 bases, J shed 6 bases, and the junction held 8 bases outside the gene matches. There are 15 residues in the CDR3. CDR1 is MDHEN, CDR2 SYDVKM, per germline.